The clone carrying this T cell receptor beta chain appeared a few times. Its antigen is not identified. These data are taken from a study of CD8 T cells in ankylosing spondylitis. General study points: What appeared characteristic of ankylosing spondylitis blood was a TCR beta motif of fewer than ten highly homologous variants. Relatively scarce in peripheral blood, disease-linked clones were CD8+.

One entry per CDR3 protein results from TCRdb running MiXCR on the 5' RACE reads. The sample holds about 200,000 distinct CDR3 sequences, about a quarter seen once. V was trimmed by 6 bases and J by 0 bases, leaving 14 bases between them. The CDR3 is 14 residues long. Looked up from germline, CDR1 is DFQATT and CDR2 is SNEGSKA (reference sequence). The rearrangement uses TRBV20-1 and TRBJ2-5, with D maybe TRBD2 (6 bases). The clonotype was recovered from a male donor with ankylosing spondylitis or in good health (not recorded which). The sequenced material came from blood, either unsorted or a sorted T cell fraction (not recorded which). The CDR3 sequence is CSALGAGNQETQYF. CDR3 nucleotides: TGCAGTGCCCTGGGTGCGGGAAACCAAGAGACCCAGTACTTC.